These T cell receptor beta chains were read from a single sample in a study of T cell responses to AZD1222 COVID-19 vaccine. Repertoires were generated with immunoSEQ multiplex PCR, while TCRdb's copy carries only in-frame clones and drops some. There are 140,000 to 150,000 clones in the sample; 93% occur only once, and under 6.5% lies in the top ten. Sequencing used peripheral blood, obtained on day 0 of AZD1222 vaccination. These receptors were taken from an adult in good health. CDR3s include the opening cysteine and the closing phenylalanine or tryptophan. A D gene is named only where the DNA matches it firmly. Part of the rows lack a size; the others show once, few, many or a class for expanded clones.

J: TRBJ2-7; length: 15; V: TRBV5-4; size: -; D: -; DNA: TGTGCCAGCAGCTTGGGTCTACAGGGATATTACGAGCAGTACTTC; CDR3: CASSLGLQGYYEQYF
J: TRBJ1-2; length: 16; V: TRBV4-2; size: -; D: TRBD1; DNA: TGTGCCAGCAGCCGGACCCCGGACAGGGTAGGCTATGGCTACACCTTC; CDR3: CASSRTPDRVGYGYTF
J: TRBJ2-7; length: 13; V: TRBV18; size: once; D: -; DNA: TGTGCCAGCTCACCACCTGGGTCCAACGAGCAGTACTTC; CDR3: CASSPPGSNEQYF
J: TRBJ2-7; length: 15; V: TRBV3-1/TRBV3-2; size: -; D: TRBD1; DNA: TGTGCCAGCAGCCAAGATCCAGGGGGCTCCTACGAGCAGTACTTC; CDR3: CASSQDPGGSYEQYF
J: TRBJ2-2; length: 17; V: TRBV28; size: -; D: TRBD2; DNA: TGTGCCAGCAGTTCGGGAGCTAGCGGGAAGAACACCGGGGAGCTGTTTTTT; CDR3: CASSSGASGKNTGELFF
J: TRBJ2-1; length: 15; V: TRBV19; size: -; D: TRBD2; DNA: TGTGCCAGTAGTATTTTACTAGCGGGAGGGTTGGAGCAGTTCTTC; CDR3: CASSILLAGGLEQFF
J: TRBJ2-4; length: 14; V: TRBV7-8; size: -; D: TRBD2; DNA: TGTGCCAGCTCCACCGGGAGGGTACAAAACATTCAGTACTTC; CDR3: CASSTGRVQNIQYF
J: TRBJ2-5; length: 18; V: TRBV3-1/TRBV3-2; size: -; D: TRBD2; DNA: TGTGCCAGCAGCCAAGATCGAACTAGCGGGAGAGGGCAAGAGACCCAGTACTTC; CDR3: CASSQDRTSGRGQETQYF
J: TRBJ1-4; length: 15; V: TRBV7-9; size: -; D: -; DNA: TGTGCCAGCAGCCCTACCCCAGGTGCCGGCGAAAAACTGTTTTTT; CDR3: CASSPTPGAGEKLFF
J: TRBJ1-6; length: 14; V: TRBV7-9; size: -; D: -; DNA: TGTGCCAGCAGCTTCCACAGGACTGCGGCACCCCTCCACTTT; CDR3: CASSFHRTAAPLHF